The present TCR beta chain was sequenced within a study of beta chain features in type 1 diabetes. General study points: Patients with type 1 diabetes carried fewer insertions and had more deletions at their VDJ junctions. A moderate, significant TCRB CDR3 shortening appeared in type 1 diabetes across four CD4+ subsets.

A remark on this clone: Its antigen is not known.

The investigators reverse transcribed all of the isolated RNA, so they sequenced expressed TCRB transcripts. TCRdb's copy holds only in-frame clones and misses some; the assay was immunoSEQ multiplex PCR. The table records about 150,000 clones, roughly 8.1% of them present only once. The CDR3 is 14 residues long. V was shortened by 4 bases and J by 7 bases, with 14 bases between the two germline ends. Germline lookup yields CDR1 SGHRS and CDR2 YFSETQ. Sequences were obtained from central memory CD4+ T cells from blood. This chain joins TRBV5-1 and TRBJ1-4; D is unclear. This sequence originates from a man between 18 and 29 years old in good health. The CDR3 DNA reads TGCGCCAGCAGCATCGATCGCTGGAGTGAAAAACTGTTTTTT. Its translation is CASSIDRWSEKLFF.